This TCR beta chain is drawn from a study of CD8 T cells in Susac syndrome. CDR1 is SGHRS, CDR2 YFSETQ, per germline. The J segment lost 2 bases and the V segment lost 0 bases, leaving 7 bases of the junction unmatched. This CDR3 has 16 amino acids. A note on this clonotype: Its antigen is unidentified.

Study observations and caveats: The study conceded that its TCR sequencing and HLA analysis involved relatively few individuals.

Sequencing of TCR beta, carried out with a high-throughput approach, was applied to CD8+ and CD4+ T cells from the blood. Negative magnetic isolation gave CD8+ and CD4+ cells; FACS enriched CD8+ TEMRA. With random hexamers, reverse transcription was performed on about 0.45 to 1 ug of RNA. Across 54 Vbeta and 13 Jbeta, TCR beta CDR3 was amplified with immunoSEQ multiplex PCR. Each CDR3 protein gets one entry after TCRdb re-called the immunoSEQ multiplex PCR reads with MiXCR. The repertoire holds 130,000 or so distinct CDR3 sequences, with 75% to 90% as singletons. The receptor comes from a human donor with multiple sclerosis. The chain joins TRBV5-1 to TRBJ2-7; TRBD1 matches at 8 bases. Sequenced material: CD8+ T cells from PBMCs. The CDR3 loop is CASSLEGPGQAYEQYF. DNA for the CDR3: TGCGCCAGCAGCTTGGAGGGGCCGGGACAGGCCTACGAGCAGTACTTC.